Judged by abundance, the clone carrying this TCR beta chain is medium-sized. Its antigen remains unknown. Every patient underwent thyroid surgery untreated. Germline CDR1 is SNHLY and CDR2 is FYNNEI. The length of the CDR3 is 14 residues. Trimming removed 6 bases from V and 5 bases from J; junction bases left unmatched: 7. This sample is part of a study of metastatic and nonmetastatic thyroid tumors. Study-level results: As reported, TCR beta diversity in blood and tumor was significantly higher in malignant thyroid tumors than in benign nodules.

MiXCR re-clonotyped the PCR reads for TCRdb. The repertoire includes fewer than 45,000 clones, about 20% of them detected once, and 15% to 17% sits in the top ten. The sequencing input was blood. V gene TRBV2 combines with J gene TRBJ2-5; 9 bases are a match to TRBD2. The receptor was derived from a female donor with papillary thyroid cancer or a benign thyroid nodule (not recorded which). Some clones in this sample may be carry-over from other donors' samples. The CDR3 sequence: CASSATSGRETQYF. The CDR3 DNA reads TGTGCCAGCAGCGCGACTAGCGGCCGGGAGACCCAGTACTTC.